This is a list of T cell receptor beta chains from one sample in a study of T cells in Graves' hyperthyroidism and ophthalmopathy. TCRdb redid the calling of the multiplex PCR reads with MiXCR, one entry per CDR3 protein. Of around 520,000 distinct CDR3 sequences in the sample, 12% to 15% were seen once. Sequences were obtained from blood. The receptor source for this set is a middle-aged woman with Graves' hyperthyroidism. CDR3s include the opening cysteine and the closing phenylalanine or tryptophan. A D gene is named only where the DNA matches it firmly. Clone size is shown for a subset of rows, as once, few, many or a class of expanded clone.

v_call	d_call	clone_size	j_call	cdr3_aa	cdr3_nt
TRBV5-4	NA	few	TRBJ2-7	CASSFQNSYEQYF	TGTGCCAGCAGCTTTCAGAACTCCTACGAGCAGTACTTC
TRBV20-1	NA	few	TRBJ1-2	CSAGVDNYGYTF	TGCAGTGCTGGTGTGGACAACTATGGCTACACCTTC
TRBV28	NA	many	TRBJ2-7	CASSLNPYPSYEQYF	TGTGCCAGCAGTTTAAACCCCTACCCGTCCTACGAGCAGTACTTC
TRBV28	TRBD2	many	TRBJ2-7	CASSSPTSSSSYEQYF	TGTGCCAGCAGTTCCCCGACTAGCTCCTCCTCCTACGAGCAGTACTTC
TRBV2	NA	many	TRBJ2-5	CASSDRRETQYF	TGTGCCAGCAGTGACAGGCGAGAGACCCAGTACTTC
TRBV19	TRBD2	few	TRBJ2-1	CASSRSGTRSPVYNEQFF	TGTGCCAGTAGCCGTAGCGGGACCCGATCGCCGGTATACAATGAGCAGTTCTTC
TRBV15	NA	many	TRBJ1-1	CATSSMTDTEAFF	TGTGCCACCAGCAGTATGACAGACACTGAAGCTTTCTTT
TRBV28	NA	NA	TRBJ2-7	CASSSDTHYEQYF	TGTGCCAGCAGTTCCGACACGCACTACGAGCAGTACTTC
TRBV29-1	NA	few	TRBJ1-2	CSVEDGYGYTF	TGCAGCGTTGAGGATGGCTATGGCTACACCTTC
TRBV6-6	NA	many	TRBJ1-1	CASSYPDPRGTEAFF	TGTGCCAGCAGTTACCCTGACCCTCGGGGCACTGAAGCTTTCTTT
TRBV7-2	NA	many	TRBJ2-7	CASSPLAGRQYEQYF	TGTGCCAGCAGCCCCCTTGCTGGACGGCAATACGAGCAGTACTTC
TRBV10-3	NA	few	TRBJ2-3	CAISEPIQKGTDTQYF	TGTGCCATCAGTGAGCCGATCCAAAAAGGCACAGATACGCAGTATTTT
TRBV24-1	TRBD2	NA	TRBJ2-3	CATSVAGPGTQYF	TGTGCCACTTCCGTAGCGGGCCCGGGTACGCAGTATTTT
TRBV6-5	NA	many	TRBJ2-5	CASSYDSGPAETQYF	TGTGCCAGCAGTTACGACTCTGGCCCCGCGGAGACCCAGTACTTC
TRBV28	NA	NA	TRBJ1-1	CASSSPTENTEAFF	TGTGCCAGCAGTTCCCCGACAGAAAACACTGAAGCTTTCTTT
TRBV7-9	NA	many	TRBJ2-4	CASSYGLGAKNIQYF	TGTGCCAGCAGCTACGGACTTGGAGCCAAAAACATTCAGTACTTC
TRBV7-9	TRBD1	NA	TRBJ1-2	CASSGQGTLLHGYTF	TGTGCCAGCAGCGGACAGGGTACCCTCCTGCATGGCTACACCTTC
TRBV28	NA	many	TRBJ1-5	CASSSPDLTRSNQPQHF	TGTGCCAGCAGTTCCCCGGACCTTACTCGTAGCAATCAGCCCCAGCATTTT
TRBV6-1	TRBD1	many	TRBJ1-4	CASSERPRQGAREKLFF	TGTGCCAGCAGTGAACGCCCTCGACAGGGGGCAAGGGAAAAACTGTTTTTT
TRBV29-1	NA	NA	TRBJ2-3	CSVEDPSQGSTDTQYF	TGCAGCGTTGAAGATCCAAGCCAGGGAAGCACAGATACGCAGTATTTT
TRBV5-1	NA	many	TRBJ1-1	CASSLNTGGTEAFF	TGCGCCAGCAGCTTGAATACAGGAGGCACTGAAGCTTTCTTT
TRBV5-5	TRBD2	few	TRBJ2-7	CASSFGRGVYEQYF	TGTGCCAGCAGCTTCGGGCGGGGGGTCTACGAGCAGTACTTC
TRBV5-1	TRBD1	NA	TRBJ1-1	CASSLPSTGSPEAFF	TGTGCCAGCAGCTTACCCTCGACAGGGTCGCCTGAAGCTTTCTTT
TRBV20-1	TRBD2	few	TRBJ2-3	CSARTLREGRVDTQYF	TGCAGTGCTAGGACTCTTCGGGAGGGCCGAGTAGATACGCAGTATTTT
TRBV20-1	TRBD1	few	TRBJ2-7	CSVLAGQGASDEQYF	TGCAGTGTCCTCGCGGGGCAGGGGGCGTCGGACGAGCAGTACTTC
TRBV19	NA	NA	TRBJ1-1	CASSVRVDAEAFF	TGTGCCAGTAGTGTCAGGGTGGATGCTGAAGCTTTCTTT
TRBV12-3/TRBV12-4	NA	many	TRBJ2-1	CASSGGGGLRYNEQFF	TGTGCCAGCAGCGGCGGAGGAGGATTACGATACAATGAGCAGTTCTTC
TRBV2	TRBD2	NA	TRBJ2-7	CASSEELAGLPYEQYF	TGTGCCAGCAGTGAAGAACTAGCGGGCCTTCCCTACGAGCAGTACTTC
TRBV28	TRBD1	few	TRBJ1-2	CASSSEGAGYGYTF	TGTGCCAGCAGTTCGGAGGGGGCAGGCTATGGCTACACCTTC
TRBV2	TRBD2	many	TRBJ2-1	CASSGPGLAGVNEQFF	TGTGCCAGCAGTGGACCGGGACTAGCGGGAGTCAATGAGCAGTTCTTC
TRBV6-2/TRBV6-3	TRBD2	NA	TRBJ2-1	CASSDRSRGLAGVGEQFF	TGTGCCAGCAGTGACCGGTCACGGGGACTAGCGGGAGTTGGTGAGCAGTTCTTC
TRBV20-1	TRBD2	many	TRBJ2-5	CSARDLRLAGGRGETQYF	TGCAGTGCTAGAGATCTAAGACTAGCGGGAGGGCGGGGAGAGACCCAGTACTTC
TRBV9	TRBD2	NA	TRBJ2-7	CASSAGTSGRASYEQYF	TGTGCCAGCAGCGCCGGGACTAGCGGGAGGGCCAGCTACGAGCAGTACTTC
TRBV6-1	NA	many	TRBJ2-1	CASSLERQNEQFF	TGTGCCAGCAGTCTCGAGAGACAGAATGAGCAGTTCTTC
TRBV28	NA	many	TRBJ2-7	CASYRGGGSSYEQYF	TGTGCCAGCTACCGGGGCGGAGGGAGCTCCTACGAGCAGTACTTC
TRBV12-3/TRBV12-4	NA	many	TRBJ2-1	CASSAAGAGYNEQFF	TGTGCCAGCAGCGCCGCCGGGGCAGGGTACAATGAGCAGTTCTTC
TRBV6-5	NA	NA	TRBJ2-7	CASSLGGGGGGGGVYEQYF	TGTGCCAGCAGTTTAGGGGGGGGGGGGGGGGGGGGGGGGGTCTACGAGCAGTACTTC
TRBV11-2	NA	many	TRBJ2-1	CASSSQGGNEQFF	TGTGCCAGCAGCTCACAGGGAGGCAATGAGCAGTTCTTC
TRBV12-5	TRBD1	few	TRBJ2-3	CASGLTRTGDPDTQYF	TGTGCTAGTGGTTTGACTAGGACAGGAGACCCTGATACGCAGTATTTT
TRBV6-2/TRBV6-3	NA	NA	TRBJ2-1	CASSTSGAEQFF	TGTGCCAGCAGCACCTCGGGGGCTGAGCAGTTCTTC